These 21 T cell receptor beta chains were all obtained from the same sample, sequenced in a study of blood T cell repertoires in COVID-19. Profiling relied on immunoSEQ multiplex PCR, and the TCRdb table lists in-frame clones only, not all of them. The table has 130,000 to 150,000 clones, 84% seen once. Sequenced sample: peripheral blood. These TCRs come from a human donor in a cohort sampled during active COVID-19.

The CDR3 sequence is CASSQSSGELFF. The CDR3 DNA follows: TGTGCCAGCAGCCAGAGCTCCGGGGAGCTGTTTTTT. The chain has TRBV3-1 (or the pseudogene TRBV3-2) and TRBJ2-2, with D unresolved. Trimming pared 3 bases from V and 6 bases from J, leaving 5 bases between. CDR3 length: 12 residues. CDR1 and CDR2 (germline): LGHDT, YNNKEL (reference sequence).

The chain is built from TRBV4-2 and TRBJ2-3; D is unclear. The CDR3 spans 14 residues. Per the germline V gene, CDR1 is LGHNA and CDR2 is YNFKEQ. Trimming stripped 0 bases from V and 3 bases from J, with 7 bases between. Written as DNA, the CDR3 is TGTGCCAGCAGCCAAGATGCGTATACAGATACGCAGTATTTT. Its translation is CASSQDAYTDTQYF.

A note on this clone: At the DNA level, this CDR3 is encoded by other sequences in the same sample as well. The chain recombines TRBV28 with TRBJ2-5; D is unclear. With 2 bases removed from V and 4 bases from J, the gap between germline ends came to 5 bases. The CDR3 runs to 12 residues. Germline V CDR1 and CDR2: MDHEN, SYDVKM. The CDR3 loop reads CASSLLGETQYF. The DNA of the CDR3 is TGTGCCAGCAGTTTACTAGGAGAGACCCAGTACTTC. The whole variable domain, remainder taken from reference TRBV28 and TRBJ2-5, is DVKVTQSSRYLVKRTGEKVFLECVQDMDHENMFWYRQDPGLGLRLIYFSYDVKMKEKGDIPEGYSVSREKKERFSLILESASTNQTSMYLCASSLLGETQYFGPGTRLLVL.

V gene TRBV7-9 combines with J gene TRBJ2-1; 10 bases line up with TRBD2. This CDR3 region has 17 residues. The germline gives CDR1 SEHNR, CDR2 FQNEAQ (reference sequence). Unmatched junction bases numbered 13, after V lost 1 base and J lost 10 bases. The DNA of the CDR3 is TGTGCCAGCAGCTTAGAGCTAGCGGGGGTTCCTGACATGGAGCAGTTCTTC. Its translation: CASSLELAGVPDMEQFF.

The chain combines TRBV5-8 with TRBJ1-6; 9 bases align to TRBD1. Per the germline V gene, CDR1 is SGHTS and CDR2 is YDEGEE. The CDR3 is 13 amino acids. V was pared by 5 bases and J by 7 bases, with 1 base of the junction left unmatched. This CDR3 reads CASRGTGNSPLHF. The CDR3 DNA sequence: TGTGCCAGCAGGGGGACAGGGAATTCACCCCTCCACTTT.

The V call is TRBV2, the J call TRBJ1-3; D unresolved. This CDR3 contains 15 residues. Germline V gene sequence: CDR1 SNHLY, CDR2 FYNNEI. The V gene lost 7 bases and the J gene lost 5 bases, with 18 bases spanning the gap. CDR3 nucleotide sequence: TGTGCCAGCAAGGACCGGGAAGGGCGACGAAACACCATATATTTT. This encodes CASKDREGRRNTIYF.

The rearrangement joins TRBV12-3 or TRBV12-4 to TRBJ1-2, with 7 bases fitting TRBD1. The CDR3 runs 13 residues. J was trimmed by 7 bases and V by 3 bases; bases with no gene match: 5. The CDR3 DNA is TGTGCCAGCAGTTTCGCCCAGGGGGTTGGCTACACCTTC. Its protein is CASSFAQGVGYTF.

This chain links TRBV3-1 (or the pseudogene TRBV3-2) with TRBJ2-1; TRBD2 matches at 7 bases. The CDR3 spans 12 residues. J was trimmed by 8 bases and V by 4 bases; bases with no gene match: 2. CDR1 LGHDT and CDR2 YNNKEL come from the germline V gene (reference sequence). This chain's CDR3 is CASSPGGYEQFF. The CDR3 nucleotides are TGTGCCAGCAGCCCCGGGGGGTATGAGCAGTTCTTC.

The CDR3: CASSLDDSSGNTIYF. The CDR3 nucleotides are TGTGCCAGCAGCTTGGACGACAGCTCTGGAAACACCATATATTTT. The chain links TRBV5-8 to TRBJ1-3; D is possibly TRBD1 (5 bases). The CDR3 runs to 15 residues. Deletions cut 0 bases from V and 0 bases from J, with 7 bases between. CDR1 SGHTS and CDR2 YDEGEE come from the germline V gene.

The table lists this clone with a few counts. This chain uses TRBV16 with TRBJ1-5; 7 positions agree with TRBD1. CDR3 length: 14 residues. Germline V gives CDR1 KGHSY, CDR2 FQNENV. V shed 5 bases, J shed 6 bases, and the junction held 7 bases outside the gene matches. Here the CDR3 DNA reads TGTGCCAGCAGCTCGGGACAGAAAGGTCAGCCCCAGCATTTT. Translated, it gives CASSSGQKGQPQHF.

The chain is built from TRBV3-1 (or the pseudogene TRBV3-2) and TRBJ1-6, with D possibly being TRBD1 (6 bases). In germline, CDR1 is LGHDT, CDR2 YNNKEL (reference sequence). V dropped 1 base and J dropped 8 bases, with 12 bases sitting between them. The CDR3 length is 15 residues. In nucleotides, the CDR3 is TGTGCCAGCAGCCAAGGTCTGGGGGCGCATTCACCCCTCCACTTT. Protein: CASSQGLGAHSPLHF.

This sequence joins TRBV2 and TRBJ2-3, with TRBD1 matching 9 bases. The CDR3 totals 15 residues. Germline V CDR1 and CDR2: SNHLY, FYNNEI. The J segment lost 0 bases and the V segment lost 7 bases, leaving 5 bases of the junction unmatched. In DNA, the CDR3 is TGTGCCAGCATGGGACAGGGACTTAGCACAGATACGCAGTATTTT. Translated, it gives CASMGQGLSTDTQYF.

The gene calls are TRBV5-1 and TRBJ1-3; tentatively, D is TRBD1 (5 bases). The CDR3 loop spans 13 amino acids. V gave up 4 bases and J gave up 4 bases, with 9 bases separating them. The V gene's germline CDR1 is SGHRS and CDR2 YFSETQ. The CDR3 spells CASSPRGGNTIYF. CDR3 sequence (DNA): TGCGCCAGCAGCCCGCGGGGGGGAAACACCATATATTTT. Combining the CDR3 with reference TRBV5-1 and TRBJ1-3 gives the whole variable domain KAGVTQTPRYLIKTRGQQVTLSCSPISGHRSVSWYQQTPGQGLQFLFEYFSETQRNKGNFPGRFSGRQFSNSRSEMNVSTLELGDSALYLCASSPRGGNTIYFGEGSWLTVV.

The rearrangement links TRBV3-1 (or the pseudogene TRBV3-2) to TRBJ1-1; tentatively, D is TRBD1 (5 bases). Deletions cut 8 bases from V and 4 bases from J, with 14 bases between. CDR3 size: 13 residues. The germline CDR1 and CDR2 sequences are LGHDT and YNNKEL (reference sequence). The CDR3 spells CASSRVRGTEAFF. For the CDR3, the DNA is TGTGCCAGCTCCAGGGTAAGAGGCACTGAAGCTTTCTTT.

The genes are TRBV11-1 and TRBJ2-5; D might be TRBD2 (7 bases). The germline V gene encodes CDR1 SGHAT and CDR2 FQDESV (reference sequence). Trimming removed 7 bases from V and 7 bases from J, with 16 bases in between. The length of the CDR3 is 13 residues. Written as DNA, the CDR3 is TGTGCCAGCACCAGGGGCGGGGGAGGGACCCAGTACTTC. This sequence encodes CASTRGGGGTQYF. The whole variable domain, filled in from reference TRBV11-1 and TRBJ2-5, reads EAEVAQSPRYKITEKSQAVAFWCDPISGHATLYWYRQILGQGPELLVQFQDESVVDDSQLPKDRFSAERLKGVDSTLKIQPAELGDSAMYLCASTRGGGGTQYFGPGTRLLVL.

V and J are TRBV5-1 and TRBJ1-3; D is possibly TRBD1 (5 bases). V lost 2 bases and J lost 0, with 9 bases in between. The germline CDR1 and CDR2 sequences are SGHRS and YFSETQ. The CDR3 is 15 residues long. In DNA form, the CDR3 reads TGCGCCAGCAGCTTCTTCGGGGGCTCTGGAAACACCATATATTTT. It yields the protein CASSFFGGSGNTIYF.

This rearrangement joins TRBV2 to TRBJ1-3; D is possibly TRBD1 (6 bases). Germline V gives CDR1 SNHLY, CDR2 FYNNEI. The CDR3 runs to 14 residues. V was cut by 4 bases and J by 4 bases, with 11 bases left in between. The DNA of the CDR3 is TGTGCCAGCAGTGGGACGGGGACAGGAAACACCATATATTTT. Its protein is CASSGTGTGNTIYF. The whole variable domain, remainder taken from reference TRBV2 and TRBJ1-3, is EPEVTQTPSHQVTQMGQEVILRCVPISNHLYFYWYRQILGQKVEFLVSFYNNEISEKSEIFDDQFSVERPDGSNFTLKIRSTKLEDSAMYFCASSGTGTGNTIYFGEGSWLTVV.

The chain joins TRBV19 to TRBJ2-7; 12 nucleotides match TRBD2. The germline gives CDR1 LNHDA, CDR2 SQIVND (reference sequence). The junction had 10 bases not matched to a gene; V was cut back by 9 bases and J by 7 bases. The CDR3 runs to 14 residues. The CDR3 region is CASTASGGAEEQYF. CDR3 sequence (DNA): TGTGCCAGCACCGCTAGCGGGGGGGCGGAAGAGCAGTACTTC.

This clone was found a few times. CDR3 protein: CASRYARGTEAFF. The CDR3 coding sequence is TGTGCCAGCAGGTATGCACGGGGGACTGAAGCTTTCTTT. V and J are TRBV13 and TRBJ1-1; a weak D match, TRBD1 (5 bases). V shed 6 bases and J shed 5 bases, with 13 bases lying between them. Per germline, CDR1 PRHDT and CDR2 FYEKMQ (reference sequence). The CDR3 runs 13 residues.

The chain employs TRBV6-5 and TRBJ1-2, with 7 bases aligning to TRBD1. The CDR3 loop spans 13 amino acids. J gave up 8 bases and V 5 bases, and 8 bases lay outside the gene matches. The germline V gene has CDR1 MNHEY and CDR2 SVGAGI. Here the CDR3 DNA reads TGTGCCAGCAGTCAGAACAGGGGAAAAGGCTACACCTTC. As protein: CASSQNRGKGYTF.

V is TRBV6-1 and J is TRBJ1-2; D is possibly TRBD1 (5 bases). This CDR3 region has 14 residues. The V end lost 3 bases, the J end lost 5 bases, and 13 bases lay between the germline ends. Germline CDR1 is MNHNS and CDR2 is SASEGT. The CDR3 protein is CASSEGRALYGYTF. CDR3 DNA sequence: TGTGCCAGCAGTGAGGGCAGGGCACTTTATGGCTACACCTTC.